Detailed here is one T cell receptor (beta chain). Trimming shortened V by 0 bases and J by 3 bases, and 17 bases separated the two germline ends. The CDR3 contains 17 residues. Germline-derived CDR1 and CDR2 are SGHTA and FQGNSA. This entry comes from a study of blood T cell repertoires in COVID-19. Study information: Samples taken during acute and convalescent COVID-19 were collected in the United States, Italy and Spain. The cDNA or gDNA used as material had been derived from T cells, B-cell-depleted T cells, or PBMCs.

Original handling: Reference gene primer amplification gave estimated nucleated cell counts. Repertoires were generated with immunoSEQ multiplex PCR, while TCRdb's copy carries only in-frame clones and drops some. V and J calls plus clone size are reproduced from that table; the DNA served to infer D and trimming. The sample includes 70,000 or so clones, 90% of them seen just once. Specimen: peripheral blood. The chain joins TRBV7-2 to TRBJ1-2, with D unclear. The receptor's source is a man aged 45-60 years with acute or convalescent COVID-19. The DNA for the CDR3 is TGTGCCAGCAGCTTAGCCCTACTTGGGAGGCAGGACTATGGCTACACCTTC. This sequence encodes CASSLALLGRQDYGYTF.